This T cell receptor beta chain was sequenced in a study of blood T cells in healthy people across ages. Study results and caveats: Estimates drawn from one million T cells were deemed to understate diversity.

The authors ran a second PCR of about 7 to 11 cycles using a sample-barcoded 5' primer and a J-beta primer mix. TCRdb reprocessed the 5' RACE reads with MiXCR, giving one entry per CDR3 protein. This sample carries 550,000 to 750,000 distinct CDR3 sequences, around a fifth of them seen once, and the ten largest clones take around 3.4%. Comments on this clonotype: Its antigen is not identified.

CDR1 MDHEN and CDR2 SYDVKM come from the germline V gene. V was clipped by 3 bases and J by 0 bases, with 18 bases between them. The CDR3 covers 18 residues. Sequencing was performed on blood. The clonotype was recovered from a man aged 65 to 85 in good health. The chain is built from TRBV28 and TRBJ1-5, with D hard to call. Here the CDR3 DNA reads TGTGCCAGCAGTTTCGTCAGGTCGGCCCTTTATAGCAATCAGCCCCAGCATTTT. This gives the protein CASSFVRSALYSNQPQHF.